Described below is a single T cell receptor (beta chain) sequence and its context. This specimen belongs to a study of OX40 agonist ivuxolimab in advanced cancers. Looking at the study overall: While on treatment, patients had intravenous ivuxolimab at 0.01 to 10 mg/kg every 2 weeks. Dose-escalation patients were diagnosed with hepatocellular carcinoma, melanoma, renal cell cancer or head and neck cancer.

The CDR3 length is 18 residues. V lost 7 bases to trimming and J lost 0 bases; unmatched junction nucleotides: 13. Germline V gene sequence: CDR1 LNHDA, CDR2 SQIVND (reference sequence). The method was immunoSEQ multiplex PCR; TCRdb's version includes in-frame clones alone and lacks a portion of them. The data show around 32,000 clones, with roughly nine tenths seen just once and approximately 26% held by the top ten. Cycle 7 day 1, cycle 4 day 1, and baseline were the timepoints at which blood was sampled. The J gene is TRBJ1-1, the V gene TRBV19; 11 nucleotides match TRBD1. The sequence was obtained from an adult with an advanced solid tumor such as melanoma, head and neck, liver or kidney cancer. The material sequenced was CD4+ or CD8+ T cells sorted from blood, taken in a trial of the OX40 agonist ivuxolimab. The CDR3 sequence: CASTVRGQGEGMNTEAFF. CDR3 coding DNA: TGTGCCAGTACCGTGAGGGGACAGGGGGAGGGCATGAACACTGAAGCTTTCTTT.